The source of this T cell receptor (beta chain) is a study of blood T cell repertoires in COVID-19. Study-level information: The United States, Italy and Spain supplied acute and convalescent COVID-19 samples. Sources were T cells, B-cell-depleted T cells, or PBMCs; the material itself was cDNA or gDNA.

Only a few counts were recorded for this clone. In the source study's methods: The assay estimated nucleated cells by amplifying reference gene primers. Libraries were prepared by immunoSEQ multiplex PCR; TCRdb keeps only in-frame clonotypes and omits some of them. That table furnishes V, J and clone size, whereas the DNA furnished D and trimming. Of 150,000 to 200,000 clones in the sample, about 84% were seen once. Germline lookup yields CDR1 GTSNPN and CDR2 SVGIG (reference sequence). V was clipped by 0 bases and J by 4 bases, with 4 bases between them. This CDR3 has 12 amino acids. Cohort allocation depended upon clinical history that participants reported.

The specimen was PBMCs or T cells enriched from blood (not recorded which). This TCR was sampled from a man in his forties who had recovered from COVID-19. This chain uses TRBV30 with TRBJ1-3; D unclear. DNA of the CDR3: TGTGCCTGGAGTGTCGTGGGAAACACCATATATTTT. Encoded protein: CAWSVVGNTIYF. The whole variable domain, remainder taken from reference TRBV30 and TRBJ1-3, is SQTIHQWPATLVQPVGSPLSLECTVEGTSNPNLYWYRQAAGRGLQLLFYSVGIGQISSEVPQNLSASRPQDRQFILSSKKLLLSDSGFYLCAWSVVGNTIYFGEGSWLTVV.